The next 20 T cell receptor beta chains were all read from a single sample in a study of T cell responses to AZD1222 COVID-19 vaccine. Clones were sequenced by immunoSEQ multiplex PCR, and TCRdb holds only the in-frame ones, with some missing. The profile shows tens of thousands of clones, about 92% of them singletons. Sequencing was performed on peripheral blood, taken on day 0 of AZD1222 vaccination. These TCRs come from an adult in good health.

The chain carries TRBV2 and TRBJ2-3, with 13 bases fitting TRBD2. This CDR3 region has 16 residues. The germline V gene has CDR1 SNHLY and CDR2 FYNNEI. V lost 6 bases to trimming and J lost 3 bases; unmatched junction nucleotides: 6. CDR3 residues: CASRAGTSGMTDTQYF. CDR3 sequence (DNA): TGTGCCAGCAGGGCCGGGACTAGCGGGATGACAGATACGCAGTATTTT.

V usage is TRBV9 and J usage is TRBJ2-7; 7 bases are a match to TRBD1. The CDR3 has 15 residues. V trimming: 3 bases; J trimming: 2 bases; junction bases outside the gene matches: 8. Germline V gives CDR1 SGDLS, CDR2 YYNGEE. CDR3 nucleotides: TGTGCCAGCAGCGAGGGGGCGACACTCACCTACGAGCAGTACTTC. This gives the protein CASSEGATLTYEQYF. The complete variable domain, with remaining parts taken from reference TRBV9 and TRBJ2-7, reads DSGVTQTPKHLITATGQRVTLRCSPRSGDLSVYWYQQSLDQGLQFLIQYYNGEERAKGNILERFSAQQFPDLHSELNLSSLELGDSALYFCASSEGATLTYEQYFGPGTRLTVT.

A single count supports this clone. The V gene is TRBV7-2, the J gene TRBJ1-1; possible D gene TRBD1, 5 bases. Germline loops: CDR1 SGHTA, CDR2 FQGNSA. This CDR3 spans 16 amino acids. Trimming removed 1 base at V and 0 bases at J, with 12 bases between. CDR3 nucleotide sequence: TGTGCCAGCAGCTTAGACGGGGCACGCATGAACACTGAAGCTTTCTTT. Protein product: CASSLDGARMNTEAFF.

This rearrangement joins TRBV10-1 to TRBJ1-1; D is possibly TRBD1 (5 bases). This CDR3 has 12 amino acids. Germline CDR1 is WNHNN and CDR2 is SYGVQD (reference sequence). V lost 4 bases and J lost 11, with 14 bases in between. CDR3 coding DNA: TGCGCCAGCAGTGCCCGGGGACCGAGGGCTTTCTTT. It encodes CASSARGPRAFF.

The chain uses TRBV24-1 and TRBJ1-4; 8 nucleotides line up with TRBD1. J was trimmed by 4 bases and V by 0 bases; bases with no gene match: 6. The CDR3 consists of 17 residues. Germline V gene sequence: CDR1 KGHDR, CDR2 SFDVKD. The CDR3 coding sequence is TGTGCCACCAGTGATTTGATAGGAGGGACAGGTAATGAAAAACTGTTTTTT. Translated: CATSDLIGGTGNEKLFF.

V and J are TRBV6-6 and TRBJ1-2; possible D gene TRBD1, 6 bases. Trimming took off 8 bases at V and 1 base at J, with 11 bases between the two ends. The length of the CDR3 is 13 residues. Germline CDR1 is MNHNY and CDR2 is SVGAGI (reference sequence). CDR3 region: CASSTGLNYGYTF. In nucleotides, the CDR3 is TGTGCCAGCTCGACAGGACTTAACTATGGCTACACCTTC.

This clone was seen just once. This sample includes further DNA sequences coding for the same CDR3. The chain carries TRBV9 and TRBJ2-2; 7 bases align to TRBD2. This CDR3 has 15 amino acids. The V gene end was trimmed by 2 bases and the J gene end by 0 bases; junction bases not matched to a gene: 1. Germline lookup yields CDR1 SGDLS and CDR2 YYNGEE. The CDR3 reads CASSVLAANTGELFF. The DNA for the CDR3 is TGTGCCAGCAGCGTGCTAGCGGCGAACACCGGGGAGCTGTTTTTT.

This sequence joins TRBV7-9 and TRBJ2-3; the match to TRBD2 covers 8 bases. The CDR3 loop spans 14 amino acids. V shed 5 bases, J shed 6 bases, and the junction held 7 bases outside the gene matches. The germline V gene encodes CDR1 SEHNR and CDR2 FQNEAQ (reference sequence). CDR3 protein: CASSRTSLRDTQYF. The CDR3 DNA sequence: TGTGCCAGCAGCCGGACTAGCCTGCGGGATACGCAGTATTTT.

The chain recombines TRBV27 with TRBJ2-1; TRBD2 matches 7 bases. This CDR3 region has 15 residues. Germline assignment: CDR1 MNHEY and CDR2 SMNVEV (reference sequence). J gave up 4 bases and V 2 bases, and 5 bases lay outside the gene matches. CDR3 region: CASSLGLADYNEQFF. The CDR3 DNA reads TGTGCCAGCAGTTTAGGGCTAGCGGATTACAATGAGCAGTTCTTC.

The genes are TRBV11-2 and TRBJ2-1; either TRBD1 or TRBD2 may fit D (5 bases each). Germline CDR1 reads SGHAT; CDR2 reads FQNNGV. V shed 3 bases and J shed 4 bases, with 19 bases lying between them. The CDR3 has 17 amino acids. In nucleotides, the CDR3 is TGTGCCAGCAGCTTGGGGCTAGCTCCTCGGGATTACAATGAGCAGTTCTTC. Amino acid sequence: CASSLGLAPRDYNEQFF.

This chain links TRBV6-5 with TRBJ2-3; 10 bases are shared with TRBD2. J lost 5 bases, V lost 4 bases, and 9 bases had no gene match. Germline CDR1 and CDR2: MNHEY and SVGAGI. CDR3 length equals 16 residues. As DNA, the CDR3 is TGTGCCAGCAGTTCCACACTAGCGGGAAAAGGAGATACGCAGTATTTT. Encoded protein: CASSSTLAGKGDTQYF.

The V call is TRBV2, the J call TRBJ1-5; 12 nucleotides line up with TRBD1. The germline V gene has CDR1 SNHLY and CDR2 FYNNEI. The CDR3 covers 14 residues. Unmatched junction bases numbered 3, after V lost 6 bases and J lost 6 bases. The chain's CDR3 is CASRGQGAGQPQHF. CDR3 in DNA: TGTGCCAGCAGGGGACAGGGGGCCGGTCAGCCCCAGCATTTT. The variable domain in full, completed from reference TRBV2 and TRBJ1-5, reads EPEVTQTPSHQVTQMGQEVILRCVPISNHLYFYWYRQILGQKVEFLVSFYNNEISEKSEIFDDQFSVERPDGSNFTLKIRSTKLEDSAMYFCASRGQGAGQPQHFGDGTRLSIL.

The genes are TRBV7-2 and TRBJ1-6; tentatively, D is TRBD1 (5 bases). The V end was cut by 1 base, the J end by 9 bases, with 16 bases between. This CDR3 comprises 16 residues. Germline values: CDR1 SGHTA, CDR2 FQGNSA. CDR3 loop: CASSLVVSGTGSPLHF. The DNA of the CDR3 is TGTGCCAGCAGCTTAGTAGTGTCGGGGACGGGTTCACCCCTCCACTTT. Full variable domain (remainder filled in from reference TRBV7-2 and TRBJ1-6): GAGVSQSPSNKVTEKGKDVELRCDPISGHTALYWYRQSLGQGLEFLIYFQGNSAPDKSGLPSDRFSAERTGGSVSTLTIQRTQQEDSAVYLCASSLVVSGTGSPLHFGNGTRLTVT.

This rearrangement joins TRBV19 to TRBJ1-4; no firm D call. Trimming stripped 7 bases from V and 5 bases from J, with 14 bases between. The CDR3 has 14 amino acids. Germline CDR1 and CDR2: LNHDA and SQIVND (reference sequence). CDR3 region: CASTLRSGNEKLFF. CDR3 nucleotides: TGTGCCAGTACCTTGAGGTCCGGAAATGAAAAACTGTTTTTT.

V and J are TRBV12-3 or TRBV12-4 and TRBJ1-5; no clear D. The CDR3 is made up of 13 amino acids. V shed 4 bases and J shed 0 bases, with 4 bases lying between them. Here the CDR3 reads CASSYDSNQPQHF. Written as DNA, the CDR3 is TGTGCCAGCAGTTACGATAGCAATCAGCCCCAGCATTTT.

The chain combines TRBV7-6 with TRBJ2-7; 9 bases match TRBD2. The ends lost 1 base at V and 3 bases at J; junction bases unmatched: 4. Per germline, CDR1 SGHVS and CDR2 FNYEAQ. The CDR3 length is 15 residues. CDR3 sequence reads: CASSLEVAGDYEQYF. The CDR3 DNA reads as TGTGCCAGCAGCTTAGAAGTAGCGGGAGACTACGAGCAGTACTTC.

This clone was seen once. This rearrangement joins TRBV2 to TRBJ1-6; D gene uncertain. Germline assignment: CDR1 SNHLY and CDR2 FYNNEI. The length of the CDR3 is 17 residues. The V and J ends lost 7 bases and 1 base respectively, with 17 bases between them. The CDR3 DNA is TGTGCCAGCAAGCGGTTAGCAGTATTGTCCTATAATTCACCCCTCCACTTT. This encodes CASKRLAVLSYNSPLHF.

The chain is built from TRBV29-1 and TRBJ1-5, with D uncertain. Trimming removed 4 bases at V and 4 bases at J, with 11 bases between. Germline loops: CDR1 SQVTM, CDR2 ANQGSEA. The length of the CDR3 is 13 residues. CDR3 loop: CSVATDLNQPQHF. The DNA for the CDR3 is TGCAGCGTTGCCACGGACTTAAATCAGCCCCAGCATTTT.

This clone occurred once. The chain recombines TRBV7-9 with TRBJ1-1; a weak D match, TRBD1 (5 bases). The CDR3 covers 14 residues. Trimming left V 1 base short and J 7 bases short, with 13 bases between. Germline V gene data show CDR1 as SEHNR and CDR2 as FQNEAQ (reference sequence). CDR3 loop: CASSLVTVNDEAFF. In DNA, the CDR3 is TGTGCCAGCAGCTTAGTGACAGTTAATGATGAAGCTTTCTTT.

This chain uses TRBV4-1 with TRBJ1-2; no clear D gene. With 0 bases removed from V and 0 bases from J, the gap between germline ends came to 8 bases. Looked up from germline, CDR1 is MGHRA and CDR2 is YSYEKL. CDR3 length: 15 residues. The CDR3 reads CASSQEARANYGYTF. The CDR3 nucleotides are TGCGCCAGCAGCCAAGAGGCCAGAGCTAACTATGGCTACACCTTC.